This passage covers 29 T cell receptor beta chains from one sample sequenced in a study of T cells in Graves' hyperthyroidism and ophthalmopathy. Amplified TCR beta CDR3 regions derived from RNA transcripts. The TCR CDR3 first-round RT-PCR relied on the HTBI primer set. TCRdb itself ran the multiplex PCR reads through MiXCR, one entry per CDR3 protein. The repertoire has 340,000 or so distinct CDR3 sequences, approximately 18% of them found once; the top ten carry approximately 49%. Sequencing input: blood. These receptors originate from a woman between 45 and 60 years old with Graves' hyperthyroidism.

This clonotype was counted between two and nine times. The V and J genes are TRBV5-1 and TRBJ1-2; D is perhaps TRBD1 (6 bases). CDR3 size: 14 residues. Germline loops: CDR1 SGHRS, CDR2 YFSETQ. V was shortened by 0 bases and J by 8 bases, with 14 bases between the two germline ends. The CDR3, as DNA: TGCGCCAGCAGCTTGGGACCGGGGGCGGCCGGCTACACCTTC. Translating it yields CASSLGPGAAGYTF.

This clonotype was seen repeatedly, ten times or more. The chain combines TRBV12-3 or TRBV12-4 with TRBJ1-2, with D unresolved. V gave up 5 bases and J gave up 4 bases, with 14 bases separating them. The CDR3 spans 14 residues. In DNA form, the CDR3 reads TGTGCCAGCAGTCTCGGGGAATTCGGCTATGGCTACACCTTC. Its translation: CASSLGEFGYGYTF.

This clonotype occurred once. A much larger clone is a single base away; this may be a read error. The chain couples TRBV27 to TRBJ2-7; TRBD1 matches at 8 bases. Germline V CDR1 and CDR2: MNHEY, SMNVEV (reference sequence). This CDR3 spans 14 amino acids. CDR3 loop: CASSADRGPYERYF. DNA for the CDR3: TGTGCCAGCAGTGCTGACAGGGGACCCTACGAGCGGTACTTC.

The chain couples TRBV15 to TRBJ1-2; 10 bases align to TRBD1. J was trimmed by 6 bases and V by 1 base; bases with no gene match: 5. Germline-derived CDR1 and CDR2 are LNHNV and YYDKDF (reference sequence). The length of the CDR3 is 15 residues. CDR3 sequence: CATSRGKGTGDGYTF. CDR3 in DNA: TGTGCCACCAGCAGAGGAAAAGGGACAGGGGATGGCTACACCTTC.

In its sample, this clonotype was seen a few times. V usage is TRBV20-1 and J usage is TRBJ2-7; D is undetermined. CDR3 length equals 14 residues. V was shortened by 0 bases and J by 4 bases, with 13 bases between the two germline ends. Germline CDR1 reads DFQATT; CDR2 reads SNEGSKA (reference sequence). CDR3 DNA sequence: TGCAGTGCTAGAGATAGTAATCTCCCTTACGAGCAGTACTTC. This encodes CSARDSNLPYEQYF.

At least ten counts were recorded for this clonotype. The rearrangement links TRBV7-9 to TRBJ2-5, with D maybe TRBD1 (6 bases). The CDR3 length is 15 residues. Germline V gives CDR1 SEHNR, CDR2 FQNEAQ (reference sequence). Between the trimmed V and J ends, which lost 2 bases and 2 bases, there was a span of 12 bases. CDR3 DNA: TGTGCCAGCAGCTTACTTGATACAGGGCAAGAGACCCAGTACTTC. Translation gives CASSLLDTGQETQYF.

A single count supports this clonotype. The chain recombines TRBV27 with TRBJ2-7, with 11 bases matching TRBD1. CDR3 length equals 15 residues. V lost 6 bases, J lost 3 bases, and 7 bases stayed unmatched. The germline gives CDR1 MNHEY, CDR2 SMNVEV (reference sequence). The CDR3 nucleotides read TGTGCCAGCAGCGGGAGGACAGGGGGCAACTACGAGCAGTACTTC. Its protein is CASSGRTGGNYEQYF.

Many counts were recorded for this clonotype. This sequence joins TRBV6-1 and TRBJ1-5; the match to TRBD1 covers 9 bases. The CDR3 sequence is 14 residues long. Germline trimming cut 3 bases from V and 6 bases from J; bases unmatched to any gene: 3. CDR1 is MNHNS and CDR2 is SASEGT in the germline V gene. DNA for the CDR3: TGTGCCAGCAGTGACGGGACAGGGATTCAGCCCCAGCATTTT. Translation: CASSDGTGIQPQHF.

Many counts were recorded for this clonotype. The gene calls are TRBV7-3 and TRBJ1-1; TRBD1 might be the D (5 bases). With 1 base removed from V and 6 bases from J, the gap between germline ends came to 15 bases. Per the germline V gene, CDR1 is SGHTA and CDR2 is FQGTGA. This CDR3 region has 15 residues. The CDR3 nucleotides are TGTGCCAGCAGCTTAATAGGGGTTCGGTACGCTGAAGCTTTCTTT. This codes for CASSLIGVRYAEAFF. Full variable domain (missing parts from reference TRBV7-3 and TRBJ1-1): GAGVSQTPSNKVTEKGKYVELRCDPISGHTALYWYRQSLGQGPEFLIYFQGTGAADDSGLPNDRFFAVRPEGSVSTLKIQRTERGDSAVYLCASSLIGVRYAEAFFGQGTRLTVV.

This sequence joins TRBV18 and TRBJ1-1, with TRBD1 identical over 8 bases. CDR3 size: 14 residues. Looked up from germline, CDR1 is KGHSH and CDR2 is LQKENI. J lost 5 bases, V lost 5 bases, and 7 bases had no gene match. The CDR3 DNA sequence: TGTGCCAGCTCATCAGGGGGCTTAGGGACTGAAGCTTTCTTT. This gives the protein CASSSGGLGTEAFF.

This clonotype was recorded many times. The chain links TRBV27 to TRBJ2-1, with a possible D match to TRBD2 (6 bases). CDR3 length: 15 residues. V gave up 5 bases and J gave up 5 bases, with 16 bases separating them. CDR1 and CDR2 (germline): MNHEY, SMNVEV (reference sequence). CDR3 amino acids: CASSPTGGVHNEQFF. As DNA, the CDR3 is TGTGCCAGCAGTCCCACGGGCGGGGTCCACAATGAGCAGTTCTTC.

The CDR3, as DNA: TGCAGCGTTGACGGCCAGGTGGGAGCTTTCTTT. Protein product: CSVDGQVGAFF. The chain uses TRBV29-1 and TRBJ1-1, with D hard to call. V was cut by 3 bases and J by 10 bases, with 12 bases left in between. CDR3 length: 11 residues. Germline V gene lookup returns CDR1 SQVTM and CDR2 ANQGSEA.

DNA for the CDR3: TGCAGCGTAGGACAGGTTCTTACAAACACTGAAGCTTTCTTT. Amino acids: CSVGQVLTNTEAFF. The chain employs TRBV29-1 and TRBJ1-1, with TRBD1 matching 7 bases. This CDR3 has 14 residues. The germline gives CDR1 SQVTM, CDR2 ANQGSEA. The junction had 9 bases not matched to a gene; V was cut back by 6 bases and J by 2 bases.

The chain links TRBV7-3 to TRBJ2-2; unclear D gene. The CDR3 spans 15 residues. The germline V gene has CDR1 SGHTA and CDR2 FQGTGA. The V end lost 2 bases, the J end lost 6 bases, and 13 bases lay between the germline ends. CDR3 nucleotide sequence: TGTGCCAGCAGCTTACCGGGCTCCCGAGCCGGGGAGCTGTTTTTT. Amino acid sequence: CASSLPGSRAGELFF. The full variable domain, completed using reference TRBV7-3 and TRBJ2-2, is GAGVSQTPSNKVTEKGKYVELRCDPISGHTALYWYRQSLGQGPEFLIYFQGTGAADDSGLPNDRFFAVRPEGSVSTLKIQRTERGDSAVYLCASSLPGSRAGELFFGEGSRLTVL.

This clonotype has a handful of counts. The chain has TRBV4-1 and TRBJ2-7; 8 positions agree with TRBD2. This CDR3 is built from 16 residues. Germline assignment: CDR1 MGHRA and CDR2 YSYEKL. Trimming cost V 0 bases and J 3 bases; bases outside gene matches: 7. Here the CDR3 DNA reads TGCGCCAGCAGCCAAGAGCGAGCGGGAGAGGGCTACGAGCAGTACTTC. Translated: CASSQERAGEGYEQYF.

The table lists this clonotype with many counts. V is TRBV2 and J is TRBJ2-1, with a weak D call TRBD1 (7 bases). The CDR3 loop spans 13 amino acids. V gave up 6 bases and J gave up 8 bases, with 14 bases separating them. CDR1 is SNHLY, CDR2 FYNNEI, per germline. For the CDR3, the DNA is TGTGCCAGCAGCGGAGGGGGCGGAGATGAGCAGTTCTTC. This gives the protein CASSGGGGDEQFF.

This clonotype occurred many times. The chain carries TRBV6-1 and TRBJ2-5; the D call may be TRBD1 or TRBD2 (5 bases each). CDR3 size: 14 residues. The germline V gene encodes CDR1 MNHNS and CDR2 SASEGT. Deletions cut 2 bases from V and 4 bases from J, with 11 bases between. CDR3 nucleotides: TGTGCCAGCAGTGAACCAGGGAGTAGAGAGACCCAGTACTTC. Protein sequence: CASSEPGSRETQYF.

Remarks on this clonotype: Just one base apart from a much larger clone, this may be a read error. The V call is TRBV29-1, the J call TRBJ2-7, with 11 positions matching TRBD2. TRBJ2-1 matches the DNA end more closely, so the J call is doubtful. Per the germline V gene, CDR1 is SQVTM and CDR2 is ANQGSEA. CDR3 size: 12 residues. CDR3 amino acids: CSVLAGGYEQFF. In DNA, the CDR3 is TGCAGCGTCCTAGCGGGAGGCTACGAGCAGTTCTTC.

Of note for this clonotype: A much more abundant neighbour one base away suggests this may be a read error. The chain couples TRBV5-6 to TRBJ2-1, with a possible D match to TRBD1 (6 bases). This CDR3 has 13 residues. The ends were cut back, 3 bases at V and 13 bases at J, with 17 bases in the middle. CDR1 SGHDT and CDR2 YYEEEE come from the germline V gene. The CDR3 loop reads CASSSTGKETQFF. Here the CDR3 DNA reads TGTGCCAGCAGCTCTACAGGGAAAGAGACCCAGTTCTTC.

In its sample, this clonotype was seen many times. The chain uses TRBV5-1 and TRBJ1-1; TRBD1 is a possible D gene (5 bases). Germline CDR1 reads SGHRS; CDR2 reads YFSETQ. V lost 1 base, J lost 1 base, and 14 bases lay in between. The CDR3 is 16 amino acids. This chain's CDR3 is CASSLTSGLPNTEAFF. The CDR3 DNA sequence: TGCGCCAGCAGCTTGACCTCGGGACTGCCGAACACTGAAGCTTTCTTT.

The chain joins TRBV12-3 or TRBV12-4 to TRBJ2-3, with D tentatively TRBD1 (6 bases). The V end was cut by 3 bases, the J end by 1 base, with 14 bases between. This CDR3 spans 16 amino acids. The CDR3 DNA reads as TGTGCCAGCAGTTTGGGGGCCCTCGGGGGCACAGATACGCAGTATTTT. Amino acids: CASSLGALGGTDTQYF.

This clonotype was detected only a few times. J is TRBJ2-1 and V is TRBV20-1, with 14 bases aligning to TRBD2. This CDR3 is built from 18 residues. Germline V gives CDR1 DFQATT, CDR2 SNEGSKA (reference sequence). Trimming took 0 bases from V and 7 from J; bases not matched to a gene: 11. This CDR3 reads CSARDPYRGTSGSNEQFF. As DNA, the CDR3 is TGCAGTGCTAGAGATCCTTACAGGGGGACTAGCGGGAGTAATGAGCAGTTCTTC.

This clonotype was counted at least ten times. J is TRBJ2-5 and V is TRBV20-1, with 11 bases lining up with TRBD2. Germline V lookup: CDR1 DFQATT, CDR2 SNEGSKA (reference sequence). This CDR3 is 13 amino acids long. The trim removed 4 bases at V and 4 bases at J, leaving 2 bases unmatched. The DNA of the CDR3 is TGCAGTGCTACCCTAGCGGGGGGAGAGACCCAGTACTTC. Translation gives CSATLAGGETQYF.

The table lists this clonotype with many counts. The chain is built from TRBV12-3 or TRBV12-4 and TRBJ2-5, with 9 nucleotides matching TRBD1. The ends lost 5 bases at V and 3 bases at J; junction bases unmatched: 4. CDR3 length: 14 amino acids. The CDR3 loop is CASSRTGAEETQYF. In DNA form, the CDR3 reads TGTGCCAGCAGTCGGACAGGGGCGGAAGAGACCCAGTACTTC.

In its sample, this clonotype was seen many times. The chain links TRBV11-1 to TRBJ2-1; D gene ambiguous. Trimming left V 4 bases short and J 4 bases short, with 14 bases between. From germline, CDR1 is SGHAT and CDR2 FQDESV (reference sequence). This CDR3 has 15 amino acids. The CDR3 spells CASSSPTTLYNEQFF. The DNA of the CDR3 is TGTGCCAGCAGCTCACCCACGACCCTGTACAATGAGCAGTTCTTC.

This clonotype was recorded many times. The chain combines TRBV11-2 with TRBJ2-7, with 8 positions matching TRBD2. Germline lookup yields CDR1 SGHAT and CDR2 FQNNGV. V lost 7 bases to trimming and J lost 2 bases; unmatched junction nucleotides: 4. The CDR3 has 13 residues. CDR3 protein: CASKVSGAYEQYF. In nucleotides, the CDR3 is TGTGCCAGCAAAGTTAGCGGGGCCTACGAGCAGTACTTC.

As regards this clonotype: One junction end disagrees with the germline gene, perhaps due to a read error. The V call is TRBV7-7, the J call TRBJ2-1; TRBD2 aligns across 12 bases. This CDR3 is built from 13 residues. CDR1 is SSHAT, CDR2 FNYEAQ, per germline (reference sequence). CDR3: CASSTGLAGEQFF. In DNA, the CDR3 is TGTGCTAGCAGCACCGGACTAGCGGGGGAGCAGTTCTTC.

The chain recombines TRBV5-1 with TRBJ1-1, with D possibly matching TRBD1 (6 bases). Deletions cut 0 bases from V and 2 bases from J, with 17 bases between. Germline CDR1 and CDR2: SGHRS and YFSETQ. The CDR3 contains 17 residues. CDR3 amino acids: CASSLAPSGTRNTEAFF. CDR3 coding DNA: TGCGCCAGCAGCTTGGCCCCCTCCGGGACAAGAAACACTGAAGCTTTCTTT.

In this sample, this clonotype turned up a few times. This CDR3 is CASSKRTGGNYGYTF. For the CDR3, the DNA is TGCGCCAGCAGCAAACGGACAGGGGGAAACTATGGCTACACCTTC. The gene calls are TRBV5-1 and TRBJ1-2; 10 bases map to TRBD1. This CDR3 has 15 amino acids. CDR1 and CDR2 from the germline V gene are SGHRS and YFSETQ. Trimming removed 4 bases from V and 2 bases from J; junction bases left unmatched: 5.